This TCR beta chain was retrieved from a study of resident and recirculating memory T cells in vitiligo. Across the study: Each patient gave two lesional and two nonlesional epidermal shave biopsies, plus PBMCs. Study results and caveats: Different lesions suggested infiltration by different T cell clones.

From germline, CDR1 is SQVTM and CDR2 ANQGSEA. V lost 3 bases and J lost 6, with 17 bases in between. The CDR3 runs to 14 residues. With respect to this clone: Its antigen is still unknown.

Patients had received no treatment within the previous three months. The method was immunoSEQ multiplex PCR; TCRdb's version includes in-frame clones alone and lacks a portion of them. The repertoire has approximately 69,000 clones, about nine tenths of them found once; the top ten carry around 4.9%. This rearrangement joins TRBV29-1 to TRBJ1-1; D perhaps matches TRBD1 (5 bases). The sequence was collected from a male donor with vitiligo. Input material: blood. The CDR3 DNA follows: TGCAGCGTTGATTGGGACTTCCTGAGGGCTGAAGCTTTCTTT. Translating gives CSVDWDFLRAEAFF.